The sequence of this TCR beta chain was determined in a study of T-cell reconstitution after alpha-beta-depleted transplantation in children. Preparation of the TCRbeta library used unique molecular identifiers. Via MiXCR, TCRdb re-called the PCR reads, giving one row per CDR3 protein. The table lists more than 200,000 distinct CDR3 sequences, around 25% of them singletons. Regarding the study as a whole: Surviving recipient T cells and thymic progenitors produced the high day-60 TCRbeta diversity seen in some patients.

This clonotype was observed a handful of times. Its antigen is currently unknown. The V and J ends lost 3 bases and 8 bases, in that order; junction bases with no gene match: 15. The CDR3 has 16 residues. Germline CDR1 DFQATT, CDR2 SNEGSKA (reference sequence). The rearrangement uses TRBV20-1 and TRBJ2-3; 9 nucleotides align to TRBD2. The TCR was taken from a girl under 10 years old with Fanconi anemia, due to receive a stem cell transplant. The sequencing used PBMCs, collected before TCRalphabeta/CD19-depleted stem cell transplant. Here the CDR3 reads CSASRGIAGVEGTQYF. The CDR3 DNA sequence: TGCAGTGCTAGTAGGGGGATAGCGGGGGTGGAGGGTACGCAGTATTTT.